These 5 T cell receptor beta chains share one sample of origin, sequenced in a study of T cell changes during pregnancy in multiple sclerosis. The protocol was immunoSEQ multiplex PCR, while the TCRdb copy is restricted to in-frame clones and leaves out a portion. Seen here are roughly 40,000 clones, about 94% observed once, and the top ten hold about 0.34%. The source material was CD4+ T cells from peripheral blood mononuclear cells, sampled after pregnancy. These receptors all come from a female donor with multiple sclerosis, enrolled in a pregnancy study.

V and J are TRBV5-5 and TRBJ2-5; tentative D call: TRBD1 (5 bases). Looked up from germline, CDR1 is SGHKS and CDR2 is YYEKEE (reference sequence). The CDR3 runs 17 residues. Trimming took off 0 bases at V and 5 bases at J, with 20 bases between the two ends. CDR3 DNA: TGTGCCAGCAGCTTGGCCGATTTGGGGCCGTTGGGTGAGACCCAGTACTTC. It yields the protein CASSLADLGPLGETQYF.

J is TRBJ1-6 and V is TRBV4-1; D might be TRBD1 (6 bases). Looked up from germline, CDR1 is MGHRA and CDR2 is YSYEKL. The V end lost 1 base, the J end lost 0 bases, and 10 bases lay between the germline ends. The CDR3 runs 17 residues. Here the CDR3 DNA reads TGCGCCAGCAGCCAAGGACAGGCGAGCTCCTATAATTCACCCCTCCACTTT. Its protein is CASSQGQASSYNSPLHF.

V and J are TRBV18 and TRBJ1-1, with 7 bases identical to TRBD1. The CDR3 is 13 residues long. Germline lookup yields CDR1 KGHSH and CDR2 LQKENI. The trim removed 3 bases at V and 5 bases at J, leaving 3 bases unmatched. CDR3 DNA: TGTGCCAGCTCACCGGGACAGCAAACTGAAGCTTTCTTT. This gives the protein CASSPGQQTEAFF.

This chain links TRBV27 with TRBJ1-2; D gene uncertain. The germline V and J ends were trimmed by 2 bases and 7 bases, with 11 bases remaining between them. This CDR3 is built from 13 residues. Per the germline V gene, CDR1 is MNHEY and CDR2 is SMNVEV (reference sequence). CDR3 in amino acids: CASSLGRGVGYTF. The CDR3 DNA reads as TGTGCCAGCAGTTTAGGGCGGGGTGTTGGCTACACCTTC.

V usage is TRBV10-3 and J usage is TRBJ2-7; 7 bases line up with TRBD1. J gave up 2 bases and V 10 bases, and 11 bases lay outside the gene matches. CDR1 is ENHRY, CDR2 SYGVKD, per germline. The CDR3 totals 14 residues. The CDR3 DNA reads TGTGCCACAAAGCCGGGGACAGAACCCTACGAGCAGTACTTC. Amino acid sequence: CATKPGTEPYEQYF.